This T cell receptor beta chain was identified in a study of CD8+ T cells in alopecia areata (dated by TCRdb to between 2018 and 2020). The study in broad terms: The treated patients took part in an open-label pilot trial in which moderate-to-severe alopecia areata was treated with oral tofacitinib at 5 to 10 mg twice daily. Tofacitinib was given for 6 to 18 months, followed by 6 months of follow-up off drug to assess delayed response and recurrence. High-throughput TCRbeta sequencing was used to examine T cell clonal expansion in alopecia areata in both the C3H/HeJ mouse model and human patients. In humans, TCRbeta sequencing was performed on scalp tissue and on sorted CD4+ and CD8+ peripheral blood T cells from healthy controls and from patients with patchy or totalis/universalis alopecia areata. Tofacitinib-treated patients had biopsies at baseline and at 4 and 24 weeks of treatment, with a later scalp biopsy in several patients. Clonality in the scalp was compared among normal scalp (n=4), patchy alopecia areata scalp (n=8), and alopecia totalis/universalis scalp (n=8). RNA was obtained with the PAXgene miRNA kit for fixed scalp, the miRNeasy kit for PBMCs, and the RNeasy kit for mouse skin. Amplification of TCRbeta CDR3 regions was done by immunoSEQ multiplex PCR using 35 Vbeta forward primers and 13 Jbeta reverse primers. The paper as a whole reports these results and caveats: Lesional scalp, especially in alopecia totalis/universalis, showed higher clonality and more expanded CD8+ clones than normal scalp, suggesting antigenic drive. Shared TCR sequences between patients were less evident than in mice, which may be partly attributable to HLA diversity in the patient population. Resident alphabeta T cells in normal human skin are also sequenced, complicating scalp TCR repertoire analysis, unlike mouse skin dominated by gammadelta T cells.

In its sample, this clone was seen a few times. Its antigen is currently not known. No base qualities exist here, and no much larger clone lies one base off it. The time point label, read with the paper, signifies: baseline before oral tofacitinib. Lesional scalp punch biopsies and peripheral blood were obtained from alopecia areata patients. PBMCs were separated by density centrifugation and stained for CD3, CD4 and CD8, after which CD4+ and CD8+ T cells were sorted on a FACSAria. Library prep was done by the immunoSEQ multiplex PCR assay. To provide template for TCR sequencing, every sample had RNA extracted and reverse transcribed into cDNA. SuperScript III was used to make first-strand cDNA, primed with a 2:1 mix of oligo-dT and random hexamers. A synthetic immune receptor repertoire was used to measure amplification bias, and any remaining bias was corrected computationally. Regarding the original processing steps: Raw reads were preprocessed to remove errors, and CDR3 was defined according to IMGT conventions as the region from the conserved cysteine to phenylalanine. Clonality was computed as 1 minus the Shannon entropy, with the entropy normalized by log2 of the number of productive unique TCRs. Whether scalp clones were CD4 or CD8 was inferred by matching scalp TCRbeta sequences against CD4 and CD8 repertoires sorted from blood. Held by TCRdb, this immuneACCESS table contains in-frame sequences only and omits some clones. Under half of the omission traces to an unresolved V gene where checked; the cause of the rest is unknown. The V and J calls and clone size are taken from that table; D and trimming were inferred from the DNA. This sample comprises roughly 140,000 clones, less than 65% of them detected only once. The leading ten clones occupy roughly 21% of the sample.

The germline V gene gives CDR1 as SGDLS and CDR2 as YYNGEE. Inclusive of the bounding cysteine and phenylalanine, the CDR3 is 12 residues long. Only the CDR3 region is kept as DNA, spanning 36 bases read in frame from base 1. The junction shows trimming of 4 bases on V and 6 bases on J, plus 8 bases between the germline ends. The receptor chain draws on TRBV9 and TRBJ2-1; the D gene identity is not certain. Specimen: CD8+ T cells sorted from blood, collected at week 0. This clonotype was sampled from a human donor with alopecia areata. The base sequence is TGTGCCAGCAGCTCGGAACTCAATGAGCAGTTCTTC. It translates to CASSSELNEQFF. The reference TRBV9 and TRBJ2-1 proteins fill in what lies around the CDR3, so the full variable domain reads DSGVTQTPKHLITATGQRVTLRCSPRSGDLSVYWYQQSLDQGLQFLIQYYNGEERAKGNILERFSAQQFPDLHSELNLSSLELGDSALYFCASSSELNEQFFGPGTRLTVL.